This paragraph reports one TCR beta chain. V was cut by 7 bases and J by 4 bases, with 13 bases left in between. Germline V gives CDR1 LNHDA, CDR2 SQIVND (reference sequence). CDR3 size: 14 residues. This entry comes from a study of blood T cell repertoires in COVID-19. Whole-study context: The origin of the acute and convalescent COVID-19 samples was the United States, Italy and Spain. PBMCs, B-cell-depleted T cells, or T cells provided the cDNA or gDNA that made up the material.

In the original analysis: Quantification of nucleated cells was approximated via reference gene primer amplification. The table came from immunoSEQ multiplex PCR; TCRdb's copy has only in-frame clones and leaves some out. The V and J calls and clone size were taken over from that table, and D and trimming were inferred from the DNA. The sample records about 250,000 clones, 80% to 90% being singletons. This clonotype was obtained from an older man with acute or convalescent COVID-19. The genes are TRBV19 and TRBJ2-2, with TRBD1 as a possible D gene (6 bases). The sequenced sample consisted of peripheral blood. CDR3 nucleotide sequence: TGTGCCAGTATTTGGGGGCCCGGCACCGGGGAGCTGTTTTTT. It codes for CASIWGPGTGELFF.